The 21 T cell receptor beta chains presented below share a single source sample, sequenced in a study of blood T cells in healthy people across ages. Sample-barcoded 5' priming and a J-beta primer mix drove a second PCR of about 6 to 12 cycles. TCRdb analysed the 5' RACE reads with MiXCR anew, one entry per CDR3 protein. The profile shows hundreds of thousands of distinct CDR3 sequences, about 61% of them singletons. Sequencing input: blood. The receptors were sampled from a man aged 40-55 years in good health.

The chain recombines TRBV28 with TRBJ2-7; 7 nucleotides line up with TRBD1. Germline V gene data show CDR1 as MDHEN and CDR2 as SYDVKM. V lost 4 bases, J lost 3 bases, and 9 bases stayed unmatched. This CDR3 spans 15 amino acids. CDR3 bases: TGTGCCAGCAGTTCTTGGACAGGTTTTAGCTACGAGCAGTACTTC. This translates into CASSSWTGFSYEQYF.

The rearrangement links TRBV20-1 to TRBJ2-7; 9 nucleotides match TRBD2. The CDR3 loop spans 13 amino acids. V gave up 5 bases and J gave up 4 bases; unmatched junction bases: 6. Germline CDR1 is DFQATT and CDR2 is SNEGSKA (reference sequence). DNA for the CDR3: TGCAGTGCTGAAAGCGGGAGGTCGTACGAGCAGTACTTC. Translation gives CSAESGRSYEQYF.

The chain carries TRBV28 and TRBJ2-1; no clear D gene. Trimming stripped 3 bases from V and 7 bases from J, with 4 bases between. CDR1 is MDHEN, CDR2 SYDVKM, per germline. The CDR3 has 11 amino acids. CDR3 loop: CASSFRNEQFF. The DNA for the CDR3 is TGTGCCAGCAGTTTTAGGAATGAGCAGTTCTTC. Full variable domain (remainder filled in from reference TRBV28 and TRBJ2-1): DVKVTQSSRYLVKRTGEKVFLECVQDMDHENMFWYRQDPGLGLRLIYFSYDVKMKEKGDIPEGYSVSREKKERFSLILESASTNQTSMYLCASSFRNEQFFGPGTRLTVL.

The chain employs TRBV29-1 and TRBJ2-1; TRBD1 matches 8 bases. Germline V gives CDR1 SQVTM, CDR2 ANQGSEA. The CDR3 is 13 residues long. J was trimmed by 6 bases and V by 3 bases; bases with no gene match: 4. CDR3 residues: CSVDRGRGNEQFF. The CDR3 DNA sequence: TGCAGCGTTGACAGGGGGCGCGGCAATGAGCAGTTCTTC.

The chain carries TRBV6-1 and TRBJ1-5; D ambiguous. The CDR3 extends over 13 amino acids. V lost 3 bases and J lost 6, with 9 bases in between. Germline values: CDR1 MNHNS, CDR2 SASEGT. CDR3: CASSDREAQPQHF. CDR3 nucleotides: TGTGCCAGCAGTGACCGGGAAGCTCAGCCCCAGCATTTT.

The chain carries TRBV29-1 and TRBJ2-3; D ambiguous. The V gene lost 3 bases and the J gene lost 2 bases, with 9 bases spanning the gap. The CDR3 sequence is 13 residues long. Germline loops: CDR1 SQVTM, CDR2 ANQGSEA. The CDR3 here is CSVEDGHTDTQYF. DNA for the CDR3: TGCAGCGTTGAGGACGGCCACACAGATACGCAGTATTTT.

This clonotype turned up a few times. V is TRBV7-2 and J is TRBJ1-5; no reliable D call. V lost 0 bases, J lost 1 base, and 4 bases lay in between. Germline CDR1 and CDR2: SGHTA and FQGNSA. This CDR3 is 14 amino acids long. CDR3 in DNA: TGTGCCAGCAGCTTAGCCCGAAGCAATCAGCCCCAGCATTTT. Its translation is CASSLARSNQPQHF.

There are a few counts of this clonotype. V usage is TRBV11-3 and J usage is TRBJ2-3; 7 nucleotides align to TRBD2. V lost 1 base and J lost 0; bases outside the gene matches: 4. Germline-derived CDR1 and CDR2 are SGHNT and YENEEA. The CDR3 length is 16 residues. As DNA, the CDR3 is TGTGCCAGCAGCTTAGGGACGCGGGGGAGCACAGATACGCAGTATTTT. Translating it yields CASSLGTRGSTDTQYF. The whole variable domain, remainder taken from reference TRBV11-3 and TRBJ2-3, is EAGVVQSPRYKIIEKKQPVAFWCNPISGHNTLYWYLQNLGQGPELLIRYENEEAVDDSQLPKDRFSAERLKGVDSTLKIQPAELGDSAVYLCASSLGTRGSTDTQYFGPGTRLTVL.

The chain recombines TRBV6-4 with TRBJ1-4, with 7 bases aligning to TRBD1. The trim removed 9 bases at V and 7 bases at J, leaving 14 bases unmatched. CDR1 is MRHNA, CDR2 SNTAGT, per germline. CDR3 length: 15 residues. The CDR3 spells CASRARGRCCEKLFF. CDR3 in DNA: TGTGCCAGTAGGGCAAGGGGGCGATGTTGTGAAAAACTGTTTTTT.

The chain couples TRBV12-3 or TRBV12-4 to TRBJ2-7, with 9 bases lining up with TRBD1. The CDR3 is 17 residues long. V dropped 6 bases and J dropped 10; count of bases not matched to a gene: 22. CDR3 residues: CASSHLRDRESVYTQYF. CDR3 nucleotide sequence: TGTGCCAGCAGCCACTTACGGGACAGGGAATCGGTGTACACCCAGTACTTC.

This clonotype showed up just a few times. Here the CDR3 DNA reads TGTGCCAGCAGTGAGTTCGGATTAGCGGGAGGTTTTGACGAGCAGTACTTC. It is translated as CASSEFGLAGGFDEQYF. V usage is TRBV6-1 and J usage is TRBJ2-7, with 10 bases aligning to TRBD2. V shed 3 bases, J shed 5 bases, and the junction held 13 bases outside the gene matches. This CDR3 has 17 amino acids. The germline gives CDR1 MNHNS, CDR2 SASEGT.

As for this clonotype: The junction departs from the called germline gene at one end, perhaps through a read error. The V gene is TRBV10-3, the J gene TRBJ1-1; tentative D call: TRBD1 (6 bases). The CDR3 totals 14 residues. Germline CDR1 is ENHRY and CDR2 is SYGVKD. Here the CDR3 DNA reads TGTGTCATCAGTGATGACAGGTTGAACACTGAAGCTTTCTTT. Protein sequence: CVISDDRLNTEAFF.

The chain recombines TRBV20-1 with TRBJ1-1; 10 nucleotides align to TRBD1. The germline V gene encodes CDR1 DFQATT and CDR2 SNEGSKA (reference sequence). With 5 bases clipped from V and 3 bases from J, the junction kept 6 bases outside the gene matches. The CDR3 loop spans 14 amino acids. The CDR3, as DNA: TGCAGTGCTCTTCGACAGGGGGCGTACACTGAAGCTTTCTTT. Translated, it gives CSALRQGAYTEAFF.

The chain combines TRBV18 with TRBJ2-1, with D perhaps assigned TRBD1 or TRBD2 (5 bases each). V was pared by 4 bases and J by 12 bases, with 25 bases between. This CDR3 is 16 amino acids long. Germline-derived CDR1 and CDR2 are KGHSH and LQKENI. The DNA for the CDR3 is TGTGCCAGCTCACTGGAATCCGGCAGGGACCTGGGTGGGCAGTTCTTC. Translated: CASSLESGRDLGGQFF. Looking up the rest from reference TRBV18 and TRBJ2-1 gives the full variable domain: NAGVMQNPRHLVRRRGQEARLRCSPMKGHSHVYWYRQLPEEGLKFMVYLQKENIIDESGMPKERFSAEFPKEGPSILRIQQVVRGDSAAYFCASSLESGRDLGGQFFGPGTRLTVL.

CDR3 sequence (DNA): TGTGCCAGCTCATCCTACCCCGTAACAGGGGGCGCGTCCTATGGCTACACCTTC. This sequence encodes CASSSYPVTGGASYGYTF. The chain has TRBV18 and TRBJ1-2; 9 bases match TRBD1. V trimming: 5 bases; J trimming: 4 bases; junction bases outside the gene matches: 17. The CDR3 totals 18 residues. Germline loops: CDR1 KGHSH, CDR2 LQKENI.

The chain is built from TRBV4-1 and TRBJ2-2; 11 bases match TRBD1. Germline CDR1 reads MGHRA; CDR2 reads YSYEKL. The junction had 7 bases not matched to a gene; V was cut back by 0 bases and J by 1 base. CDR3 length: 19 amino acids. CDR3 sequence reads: CASSQDRAGTGGNTGELFF. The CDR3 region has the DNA TGCGCCAGCAGCCAAGATCGTGCCGGGACAGGGGGGAACACCGGGGAGCTGTTTTTT.

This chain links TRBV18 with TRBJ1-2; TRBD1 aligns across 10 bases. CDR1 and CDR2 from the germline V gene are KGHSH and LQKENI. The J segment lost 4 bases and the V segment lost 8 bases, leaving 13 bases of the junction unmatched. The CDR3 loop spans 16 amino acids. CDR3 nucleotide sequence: TGTGCCAGCAGGGCGACAGGGGGCTGGATAGGCTATGGCTACACCTTC. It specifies CASRATGGWIGYGYTF.

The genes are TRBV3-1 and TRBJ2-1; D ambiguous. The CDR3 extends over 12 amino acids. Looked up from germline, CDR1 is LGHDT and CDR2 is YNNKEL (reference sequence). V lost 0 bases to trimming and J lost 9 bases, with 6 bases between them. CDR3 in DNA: TGTGCCAGCAGCCAAGATCGGATTGAGCAGTTCTTC. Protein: CASSQDRIEQFF.

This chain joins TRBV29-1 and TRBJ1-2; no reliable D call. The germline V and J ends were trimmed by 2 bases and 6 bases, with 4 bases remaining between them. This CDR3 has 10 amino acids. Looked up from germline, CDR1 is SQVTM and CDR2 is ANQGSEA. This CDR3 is CSVEQNGYTF. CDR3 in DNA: TGCAGCGTTGAACAGAATGGCTACACCTTC.

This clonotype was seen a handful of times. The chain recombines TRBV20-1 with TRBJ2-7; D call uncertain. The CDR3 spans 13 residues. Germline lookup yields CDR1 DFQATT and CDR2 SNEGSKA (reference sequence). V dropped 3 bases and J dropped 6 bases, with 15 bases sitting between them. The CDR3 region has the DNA TGCAGTGCTAGCTCGAGCCATGTCAGCGAGCAGTACTTC. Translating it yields CSASSSHVSEQYF.

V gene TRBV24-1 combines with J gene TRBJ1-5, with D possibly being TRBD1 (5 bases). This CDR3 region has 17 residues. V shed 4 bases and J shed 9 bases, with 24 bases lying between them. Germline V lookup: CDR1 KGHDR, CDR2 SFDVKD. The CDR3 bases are TGTGCCACCAGTGAGGGATCGACAGCCACCATATTCCCGCCCCAGCATTTT. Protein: CATSEGSTATIFPPQHF.